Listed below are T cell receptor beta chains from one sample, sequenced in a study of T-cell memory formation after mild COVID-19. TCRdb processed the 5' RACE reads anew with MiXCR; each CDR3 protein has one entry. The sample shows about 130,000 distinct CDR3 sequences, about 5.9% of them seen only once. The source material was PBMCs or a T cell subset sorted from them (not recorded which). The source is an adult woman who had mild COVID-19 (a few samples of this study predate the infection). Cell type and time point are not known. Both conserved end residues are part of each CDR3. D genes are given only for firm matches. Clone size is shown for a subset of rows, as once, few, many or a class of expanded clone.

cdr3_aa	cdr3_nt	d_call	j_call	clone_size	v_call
CASSLAGGQYEQYF	TGTGCCAGCAGCTTAGCAGGGGGCCAATACGAGCAGTACTTC	TRBD1	TRBJ2-7	few	TRBV7-3
CASSFADRGHYEQYF	TGTGCCAGCAGTTTTGCGGACAGGGGACACTACGAGCAGTACTTC	TRBD1	TRBJ2-7	NA	TRBV12-3/TRBV12-4
CASSWGQGNSPLHF	TGTGCCAGCAGCTGGGGACAGGGGAATTCACCCCTCCACTTT	TRBD1	TRBJ1-6	NA	TRBV5-4
CASSLEVEVGYGYTF	TGTGCCAGCAGCTTGGAGGTTGAAGTGGGATATGGCTACACCTTC	NA	TRBJ1-2	many	TRBV5-4
CASSLGLAGGDTQYF	TGCGCCAGCAGCTTGGGGCTAGCGGGAGGAGATACGCAGTATTTT	TRBD2	TRBJ2-3	many	TRBV5-1
CASSWVQGARAKNIQYF	TGCGCCAGCAGCTGGGTACAGGGGGCGAGGGCCAAAAACATTCAGTACTTC	TRBD1	TRBJ2-4	many	TRBV5-1
CASSIRGRDGYTF	TGCGCCAGCAGCATCCGGGGCAGGGACGGCTACACCTTC	NA	TRBJ1-2	few	TRBV4-1
CASSGTGSYEQYF	TGTGCCAGCTCCGGGACAGGGTCCTACGAGCAGTACTTC	TRBD1	TRBJ2-7	many	TRBV18
CASSQERGNQPQHF	TGTGCCAGCAGCCAAGAGAGAGGGAATCAGCCCCAGCATTTT	NA	TRBJ1-5	many	TRBV4-2
CASRTGSMETQYF	TGTGCCAGTAGGACAGGGTCGATGGAGACCCAGTACTTC	TRBD1	TRBJ2-5	many	TRBV19
CASSPPGHRISHYEQYF	TGTGCCAGCAGCCCGCCGGGACATAGGATCAGCCACTACGAGCAGTACTTC	NA	TRBJ2-7	few	TRBV11-2
CATSRARADIQYF	TGTGCCACCAGCAGAGCCCGGGCAGACATTCAGTACTTC	NA	TRBJ2-4	few	TRBV15
CASRMGQKYEQYF	TGTGCCAGCAGGATGGGACAGAAATACGAGCAGTACTTC	TRBD1	TRBJ2-7	few	TRBV12-3/TRBV12-4
CASSQPGGGYQETQYF	TGCGCCAGCAGCCAGCCAGGAGGGGGTTACCAAGAGACCCAGTACTTC	NA	TRBJ2-5	NA	TRBV5-1
CAWSGTSRDTQYF	TGTGCCTGGAGTGGGACGTCCCGAGATACGCAGTATTTT	NA	TRBJ2-3	many	TRBV30
CASSLGMGGGMNTEAFF	TGTGCCAGCAGCTTAGGGATGGGTGGGGGGATGAACACTGAAGCTTTCTTT	NA	TRBJ1-1	NA	TRBV7-9
CASSFGTGADYGYTF	TGTGCCAGCAGCTTCGGTACAGGGGCAGACTATGGCTACACCTTC	TRBD1	TRBJ1-2	NA	TRBV7-9
CASSQTSGNYEQYF	TGCGCCAGCAGCCAGACTAGCGGCAACTACGAGCAGTACTTC	TRBD2	TRBJ2-7	many	TRBV4-3
CASSPLGRDTEAFF	TGTGCCAGCAGCCCACTCGGACGAGACACTGAAGCTTTCTTT	NA	TRBJ1-1	many	TRBV7-2
CATSDSRDSYLANYGYTF	TGTGCCACCAGTGACTCCCGGGACAGCTACCTCGCTAACTATGGCTACACCTTC	TRBD1	TRBJ1-2	many	TRBV24-1
CASSPRAGGEGEQYF	TGTGCCAGCAGCCCCAGAGCAGGGGGCGAGGGCGAGCAGTACTTC	TRBD1	TRBJ2-7	few	TRBV3-1
CASSVSGQGNTEAFF	TGTGCCAGCAGTGTTTCGGGACAGGGGAACACTGAAGCTTTCTTT	TRBD1	TRBJ1-1	many	TRBV25-1
CASSAFMGETQYF	TGTGCCAGCTCAGCCTTTATGGGAGAGACCCAGTACTTC	NA	TRBJ2-5	many	TRBV18
CASSGWSNQPQHF	TGTGCCAGCAGCGGCTGGAGCAATCAGCCCCAGCATTTT	NA	TRBJ1-5	few	TRBV6-5
CSVRELNTEAFF	TGCAGCGTCAGGGAATTGAACACTGAAGCTTTCTTT	NA	TRBJ1-1	many	TRBV29-1
CSARVLGETQYF	TGCAGTGCTAGAGTCTTGGGAGAGACCCAGTACTTC	NA	TRBJ2-5	few	TRBV20-1
CATSDLTGNYGYTF	TGTGCCACCAGTGACCTGACAGGGAACTATGGCTACACCTTC	TRBD1	TRBJ1-2	few	TRBV10-3
CASSSREDGNTIYF	TGTGCCAGCAGCTCCAGAGAGGACGGAAACACCATATATTTT	NA	TRBJ1-3	NA	TRBV7-2
CSAVAPGVGLYEQYF	TGCAGTGCGGTAGCGCCAGGAGTGGGGCTCTACGAGCAGTACTTC	NA	TRBJ2-7	NA	TRBV20-1
CASSLRVNEQFF	TGCGCCAGCAGCTTGAGGGTGAATGAGCAGTTCTTC	NA	TRBJ2-1	many	TRBV5-1
CASSSTGFLVNTEAFF	TGTGCCAGCAGCTCAACAGGGTTCCTTGTGAACACTGAAGCTTTCTTT	NA	TRBJ1-1	many	TRBV7-2
CSASPQGALKYGYTF	TGCAGTGCTTCCCCCCAGGGGGCATTAAAATATGGCTACACCTTC	TRBD1	TRBJ1-2	many	TRBV20-1
CASSLREKQYF	TGTGCCAGCAGTTTGCGAGAGAAGCAGTACTTC	NA	TRBJ2-7	NA	TRBV12-3/TRBV12-4
CASSSRAGPDTQYF	TGTGCCAGCAGCTCACGAGCGGGGCCAGATACGCAGTATTTT	TRBD2	TRBJ2-3	NA	TRBV11-2
CASSPDSLGGSPLHF	TGTGCCAGCAGTCCGGACAGTTTGGGAGGGTCACCCCTCCACTTT	NA	TRBJ1-6	few	TRBV12-3/TRBV12-4
CASSRAGELFF	TGCGCCAGCAGCCGGGCCGGGGAGCTGTTTTTT	NA	TRBJ2-2	few	TRBV4-3
CSAREGGNQPQHF	TGCAGTGCTAGAGAAGGGGGGAATCAGCCCCAGCATTTT	NA	TRBJ1-5	NA	TRBV20-1
CASSVAFGASEQFF	TGTGCCAGCAGTGTCGCTTTTGGGGCCTCTGAGCAGTTCTTC	NA	TRBJ2-1	many	TRBV12-3/TRBV12-4
CASSPDSNYGYTF	TGCGCCAGCAGCCCCGACAGCAACTATGGCTACACCTTC	NA	TRBJ1-2	many	TRBV12-3/TRBV12-4
CASSSGGTYEQYF	TGTGCCAGCAGCTCAGGGGGCACCTACGAGCAGTACTTC	TRBD1	TRBJ2-7	many	TRBV7-3
CASSRQGASTEAFF	TGTGCCAGCAGTCGCCAGGGGGCGTCCACTGAAGCTTTCTTT	TRBD1	TRBJ1-1	few	TRBV12-3/TRBV12-4